The clone carrying this T cell receptor beta chain has ten or more counts. The target antigen is unknown. These data originate in a study of neurological immune-mediated disorders. One entry per CDR3 protein, called by TCRdb with MiXCR from the 5' RACE reads. The sample yields tens of thousands of distinct CDR3 sequences, about a tenth seen once. Time point defined: longitudinal time-point 1 (baseline). Findings and caveats of the study: The study found no CDR3 amino acid sequences shared by expanded clones across subjects, suggesting private repertoires in all groups.

This receptor was obtained from a man between 25 and 39 years old in good health. The material sequenced was PBMCs.

The CDR3 nucleotides read TGCGCCAGCAGCTTGGACAGGGGTTATTCACCCCTCCACTTT. This encodes CASSLDRGYSPLHF. The chain couples TRBV5-1 to TRBJ1-6, with TRBD1 matching over 7 bases. CDR3 length: 14 amino acids. V lost 0 bases to trimming and J lost 8 bases; unmatched junction nucleotides: 2. Germline CDR1 and CDR2: SGHRS and YFSETQ.